Listed below are T cell receptor beta chains from one sample, sequenced in a study of low-dose radiotherapy and immunotherapy resistance in tumors. TCRdb ran MiXCR on the reads and lists one entry per CDR3 protein. The data contain 65,000 to 95,000 distinct CDR3 sequences, 15% to 20% of them singletons. Sample: PBMCs, taken before treatment. The receptor set was obtained from a male donor with prostate cancer. The CDR3 runs from the conserved cysteine through the conserved F or W. Each record gives: CDR3 length, clone size, J gene, D gene, V gene, CDR3 DNA, CDR3 protein. D genes are given only for firm matches. Not every row has a clone size; where given, it reads once, few, many or a size class.

14 | many | TRBJ1-5 | TRBD1 | TRBV12-3/TRBV12-4 | TGTGCCAGCAGCCGGGACAGGGCAGTTCAGCCCCAGCATTTT | CASSRDRAVQPQHF
14 | many | TRBJ1-2 | TRBD1 | TRBV5-5 | TGTGCCAGCAGCGACAGACAGGGGTTAGGAGGCTACACCTTC | CASSDRQGLGGYTF
15 | many | TRBJ1-2 | . | TRBV6-2/TRBV6-3 | TGTGCCAGCATTATCTCAAGAGGAAGTCCCTATGGCTACACCTTC | CASIISRGSPYGYTF
16 | . | TRBJ1-1 | . | TRBV27 | TGTGCCAGCAGTTTTGTTCCAGGGGTAGGGAACACTGAAGCTTTCTTT | CASSFVPGVGNTEAFF
14 | many | TRBJ1-1 | . | TRBV7-2 | TGTGCCAGCAGCCCCCAGGGGTCTGGGACTGAAGCTTTCTTT | CASSPQGSGTEAFF
15 | few | TRBJ1-1 | TRBD1 | TRBV28 | TGTGCCAGCAGTCCCTCAGTCGGACAGGAACGGGAAGCTTTCTTT | CASSPSVGQEREAFF
12 | many | TRBJ1-1 | . | TRBV7-9 | TGTGCCAGCAGCTTTGGGGACACTGAAGCTTTCTTT | CASSFGDTEAFF
16 | many | TRBJ2-5 | TRBD2 | TRBV11-2 | TGTGCCAGCAGCTTCAGCACTAGCGGGAGGGAAGAGACCCAGTACTTC | CASSFSTSGREETQYF
16 | many | TRBJ2-7 | TRBD2 | TRBV12-3/TRBV12-4 | TGTGCCAGCAGCTCGCTAGCGGGGGCCTACCCGAACGAGCAGTACTTC | CASSSLAGAYPNEQYF
14 | many | TRBJ2-5 | . | TRBV19 | TGTGCCAGTAGTGACGGTGGGAGCAAGGAGACCCAGTACTTC | CASSDGGSKETQYF
13 | many | TRBJ2-1 | . | TRBV15 | TGTGCCACCAGCAGAGAACAGGGCAATGAGCAGTTCTTC | CATSREQGNEQFF
17 | few | TRBJ1-5 | TRBD1 | TRBV7-2 | TGTGCCAGCAGCTTGGACGAAACAGGGGGCTGGGGTCAGCCCCAGCATTTT | CASSLDETGGWGQPQHF
12 | many | TRBJ2-7 | . | TRBV11-2 | TGTGCCAGCAGCTCTGATAGGTACGAGCAGTACTTC | CASSSDRYEQYF
15 | many | TRBJ2-1 | . | TRBV30 | TGTGCCTGGAGTGTAGGGCAGGGGTGGTTCAATGAGCAGTTCTTC | CAWSVGQGWFNEQFF
14 | many | TRBJ2-7 | . | TRBV20-1 | TGCAGTGCTAGAGATCGGGGCGCCAGAGACGAGCAGTACTTC | CSARDRGARDEQYF
13 | many | TRBJ1-1 | . | TRBV5-6 | TGTGCCAGCAGCTTGGCAGGGAACACTGAAGCTTTCTTT | CASSLAGNTEAFF
15 | many | TRBJ1-6 | . | TRBV4-1 | TGCGCCAGCAGCCAACGTACAGGGTTTGATTCACCCCTCCACTTT | CASSQRTGFDSPLHF
12 | many | TRBJ2-7 | . | TRBV28 | TGTGCCAGCAGTTTATGGGGGCGCGAGCAGTACTTC | CASSLWGREQYF
15 | . | TRBJ1-1 | . | TRBV12-3/TRBV12-4 | TGTGCCAGCAGGTACAGGTTTGGTCGGTTGGCTGAAGCTTTCTTT | CASRYRFGRLAEAFF
14 | many | TRBJ2-7 | TRBD2 | TRBV28 | TGTGCCAGCAGTCCATCAGCGGGGTCCCACGAGCAGTACTTC | CASSPSAGSHEQYF
15 | once | TRBJ2-1 | . | TRBV12-3/TRBV12-4 | TGTGCCAGCAGAGTAGCAGGCGGAGTGAACAATGAGCAGTTCTTC | CASRVAGGVNNEQFF
15 | many | TRBJ1-2 | TRBD1 | TRBV12-5 | TGTGCTAGTGGTTTGTGGGGCAGGGGGCCCTATGGCTACACCTTC | CASGLWGRGPYGYTF
13 | many | TRBJ1-5 | . | TRBV19 | TGTGCCAGTAGTAAGTGGGACAATCAGCCCCAGCATTTT | CASSKWDNQPQHF
15 | many | TRBJ2-7 | TRBD1 | TRBV20-1 | TGCAGTGCTAGAGGAGAACAGGGGATCGGGTACGAGCAGTACTTC | CSARGEQGIGYEQYF
19 | many | TRBJ2-1 | TRBD2 | TRBV7-3 | TGTGCCAGCAGCCACAAGGTAGCGGGAGGTTCTCGGGGTAACAATGAGCAGTTCTTC | CASSHKVAGGSRGNNEQFF
18 | . | TRBJ1-5 | TRBD1 | TRBV20-1 | TGCAGTGCTAGAGACCCGAGACAGGGTCGAAATAGCAATCAGCCCCAGCATTTT | CSARDPRQGRNSNQPQHF
14 | . | TRBJ2-6 | TRBD1 | TRBV29-1 | TGCAGCGTAGGGACAGGGGTTGGGGCCAACGTCCTGACTTTC | CSVGTGVGANVLTF
14 | many | TRBJ2-5 | TRBD2 | TRBV5-5 | TGTGCCAGCAGCGGGGGACTAGCCGAAGAGACCCAGTACTTC | CASSGGLAEETQYF
17 | once | TRBJ2-5 | TRBD1 | TRBV5-6 | TGTGCCAGCAGCTTGGTTGTTGGGACAGGGAGGCAAGAGACCCAGTACTTC | CASSLVVGTGRQETQYF
12 | many | TRBJ2-2 | . | TRBV3-1 | TGTGCCAGCAGCTCGAACACCGGGGAGCTGTTTTTT | CASSSNTGELFF
11 | many | TRBJ1-1 | . | TRBV20-1 | TGCAGTGCTAGAGTCAGGACTGAAGCTTTCTTT | CSARVRTEAFF
14 | many | TRBJ2-7 | TRBD1 | TRBV29-1 | TGCAGCGTAAAGACAGGGGTTGATGTTCCGGAGCAGTACTTC | CSVKTGVDVPEQYF
13 | many | TRBJ1-5 | . | TRBV28 | TGTGCCAGCAGTTGGAGGGGCGGTCAGCCCCAGCATTTT | CASSWRGGQPQHF
15 | many | TRBJ2-5 | TRBD2 | TRBV7-6 | TGTGCCAGCAGCTTAACACGGGAGGGCCTCGGGACCCAGTACTTC | CASSLTREGLGTQYF
13 | many | TRBJ1-5 | . | TRBV3-1 | TGTGCCAGCAGCCAAGACCCTATTCAGCCCCAGCATTTT | CASSQDPIQPQHF
17 | few | TRBJ2-1 | . | TRBV19 | TGTGCCAGTAGTATGGGTCCGGGGGCGAGCTCCTACAATGAGCAGTTCTTC | CASSMGPGASSYNEQFF
14 | . | TRBJ2-7 | . | TRBV6-2/TRBV6-3 | TGTGCCAGCAGTGCCGAGGTGAGCTCCTACGAGCAGTACTTC | CASSAEVSSYEQYF
16 | many | TRBJ2-3 | . | TRBV4-1 | TGCGCCAGCAGCCCACCCATATTGTCTAGCACAGATACGCAGTATTTT | CASSPPILSSTDTQYF
12 | many | TRBJ2-1 | . | TRBV11-2 | TGTGCCAGCTTGACAGGCTACAATGAGCAGTTCTTC | CASLTGYNEQFF
16 | many | TRBJ2-7 | TRBD2 | TRBV6-6 | TGTGCCAGCACTATAAAGACTAGCGGGAGCTCCTACGAGCAGTACTTC | CASTIKTSGSSYEQYF
20 | many | TRBJ2-3 | TRBD2 | TRBV6-5 | TGTGCCAGCAGTTACTCAGGACTAGCGGGGGCCGACCGGGAGGCAGATACGCAGTATTTT | CASSYSGLAGADREADTQYF
16 | many | TRBJ2-3 | TRBD1 | TRBV18 | TGTGCCAGCTCACCACAAGGGGGCAGCGGCACAGATACGCAGTATTTT | CASSPQGGSGTDTQYF
15 | . | TRBJ2-3 | TRBD1 | TRBV5-6 | TGTGCCAGCAGCATCCGGACAGGGGGCACAGATACGCAGTATTTT | CASSIRTGGTDTQYF
14 | many | TRBJ2-5 | . | TRBV20-1 | TGCAGTGCTAGAGTAAGGGACTACCAAGAGACCCAGTACTTC | CSARVRDYQETQYF
13 | many | TRBJ1-5 | . | TRBV20-1 | TGCAGTGCTAAAGGGGCCTACTATCAGCCCCAGCATTTT | CSAKGAYYQPQHF
14 | many | TRBJ2-1 | TRBD2 | TRBV29-1 | TGCAGCGTTATAACCCGACGACTAGCAGGTGAGCAGTTCTTC | CSVITRRLAGEQFF
13 | many | TRBJ2-2 | . | TRBV5-6 | TGTGCCAGCAGCGGAGGAAACACCGGGGAGCTGTTTTTT | CASSGGNTGELFF
16 | many | TRBJ1-1 | TRBD1 | TRBV19 | TGTGCCAGTAGGGACAGGGGCGGATTAGGTTACACTGAAGCTTTCTTT | CASRDRGGLGYTEAFF
13 | many | TRBJ1-5 | . | TRBV4-3 | TGCGCCAGCAGCGTAACACGGTTGGAGCCCCAGCATTTT | CASSVTRLEPQHF
18 | many | TRBJ2-1 | . | TRBV13 | TGTGCCAGCAGCTCATGGCAGGGGTCTAGCGGAGCCTACAATGAGCAGTTCTTC | CASSSWQGSSGAYNEQFF
17 | many | TRBJ2-7 | TRBD2 | TRBV7-9 | TGTGCCAGCAGCTTAGTCGTAGGGAGGGCCTTGGGCTACGAGCAGTACTTC | CASSLVVGRALGYEQYF